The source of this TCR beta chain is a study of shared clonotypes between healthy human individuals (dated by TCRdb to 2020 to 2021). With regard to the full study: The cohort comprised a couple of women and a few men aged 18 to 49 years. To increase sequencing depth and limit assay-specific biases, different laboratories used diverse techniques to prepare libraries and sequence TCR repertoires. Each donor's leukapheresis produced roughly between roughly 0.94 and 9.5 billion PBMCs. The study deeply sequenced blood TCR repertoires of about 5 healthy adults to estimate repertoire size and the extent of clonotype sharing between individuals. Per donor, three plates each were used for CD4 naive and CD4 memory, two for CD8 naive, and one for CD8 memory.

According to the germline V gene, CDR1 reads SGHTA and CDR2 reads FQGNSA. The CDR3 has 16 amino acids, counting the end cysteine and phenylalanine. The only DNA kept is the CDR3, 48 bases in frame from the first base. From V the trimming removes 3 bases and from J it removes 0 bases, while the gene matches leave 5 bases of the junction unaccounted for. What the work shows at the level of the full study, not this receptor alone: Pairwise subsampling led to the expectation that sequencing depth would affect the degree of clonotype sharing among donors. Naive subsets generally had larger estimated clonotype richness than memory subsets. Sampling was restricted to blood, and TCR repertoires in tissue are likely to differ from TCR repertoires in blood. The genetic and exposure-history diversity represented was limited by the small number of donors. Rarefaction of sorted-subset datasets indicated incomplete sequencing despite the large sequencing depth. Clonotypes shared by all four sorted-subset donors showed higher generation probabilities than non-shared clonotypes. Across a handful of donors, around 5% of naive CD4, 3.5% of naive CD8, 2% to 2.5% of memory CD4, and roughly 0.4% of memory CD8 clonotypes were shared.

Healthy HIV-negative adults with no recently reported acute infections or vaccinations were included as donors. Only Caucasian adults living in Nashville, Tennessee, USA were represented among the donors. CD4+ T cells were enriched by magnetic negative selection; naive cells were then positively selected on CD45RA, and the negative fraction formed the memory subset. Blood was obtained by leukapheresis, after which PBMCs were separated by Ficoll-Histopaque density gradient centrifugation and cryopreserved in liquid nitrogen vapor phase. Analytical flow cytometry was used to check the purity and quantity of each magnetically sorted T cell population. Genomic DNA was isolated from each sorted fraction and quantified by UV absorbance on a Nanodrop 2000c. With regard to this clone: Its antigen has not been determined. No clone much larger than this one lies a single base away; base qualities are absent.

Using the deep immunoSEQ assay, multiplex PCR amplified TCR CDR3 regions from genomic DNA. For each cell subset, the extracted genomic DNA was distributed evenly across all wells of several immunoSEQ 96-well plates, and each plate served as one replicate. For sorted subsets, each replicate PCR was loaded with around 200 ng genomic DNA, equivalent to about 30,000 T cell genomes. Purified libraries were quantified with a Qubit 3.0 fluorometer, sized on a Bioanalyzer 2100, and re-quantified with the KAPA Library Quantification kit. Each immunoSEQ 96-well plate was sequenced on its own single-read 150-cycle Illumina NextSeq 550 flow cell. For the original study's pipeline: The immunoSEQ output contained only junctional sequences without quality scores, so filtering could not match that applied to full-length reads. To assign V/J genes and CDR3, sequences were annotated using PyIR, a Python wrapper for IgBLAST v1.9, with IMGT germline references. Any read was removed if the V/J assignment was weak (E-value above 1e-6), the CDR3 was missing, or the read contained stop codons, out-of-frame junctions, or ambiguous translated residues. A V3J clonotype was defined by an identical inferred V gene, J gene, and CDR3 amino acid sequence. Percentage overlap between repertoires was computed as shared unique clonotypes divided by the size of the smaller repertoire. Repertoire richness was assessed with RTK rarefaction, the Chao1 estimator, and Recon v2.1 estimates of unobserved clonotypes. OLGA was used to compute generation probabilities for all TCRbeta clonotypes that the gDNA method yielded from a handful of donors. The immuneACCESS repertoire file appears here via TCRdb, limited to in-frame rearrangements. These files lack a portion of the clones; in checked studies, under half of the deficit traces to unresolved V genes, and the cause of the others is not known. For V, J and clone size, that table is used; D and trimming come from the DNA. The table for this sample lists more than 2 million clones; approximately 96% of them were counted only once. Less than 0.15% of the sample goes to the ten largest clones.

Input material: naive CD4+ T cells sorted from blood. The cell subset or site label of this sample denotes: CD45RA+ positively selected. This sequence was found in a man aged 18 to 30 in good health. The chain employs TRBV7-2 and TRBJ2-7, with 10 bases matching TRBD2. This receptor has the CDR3 CASSFTSGASSYEQYF. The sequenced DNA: TGTGCCAGCAGCTTTACTAGCGGGGCTAGCTCCTACGAGCAGTACTTC.